The 4 T cell receptor beta chains given below trace back to one sample, sequenced in a study of shared clonotypes between healthy human individuals. The table came from immunoSEQ multiplex PCR; TCRdb's copy has only in-frame clones and leaves some out. The repertoire includes about 380,000 clones, 90% to 97% of them detected once, and about 0.32% sits in the top ten. Material: memory CD8+ T cells sorted from blood. Subset reported: CD45RO+ cells pooled with CCR7-negative TemRA cells. The source of these receptors is a man aged 30-40 years in good health.

The chain uses TRBV27 and TRBJ1-2, with 8 bases that match TRBD1. CDR3 length: 14 amino acids. V lost 3 bases to trimming and J lost 8 bases; unmatched junction nucleotides: 8. The germline V gene has CDR1 MNHEY and CDR2 SMNVEV (reference sequence). This chain's CDR3 is CASSFDRGRGGYTF. The CDR3 nucleotides read TGTGCCAGCAGTTTCGACAGGGGAAGGGGAGGCTACACCTTC.

This chain joins TRBV6-1 and TRBJ2-4; 7 bases align to TRBD2. The CDR3 extends over 15 amino acids. Per germline, CDR1 MNHNS and CDR2 SASEGT. V lost 5 bases to trimming and J lost 10 bases; unmatched junction nucleotides: 14. Here the CDR3 reads CASSPGQAGVGIQYF. The CDR3 nucleotides are TGTGCCAGCAGTCCGGGGCAGGCGGGAGTGGGAATTCAGTACTTC.

V gene TRBV6-1 combines with J gene TRBJ2-3; TRBD2 agrees at 9 bases. V gave up 4 bases and J gave up 8 bases; unmatched junction bases: 19. CDR3 length equals 18 residues. Germline loops: CDR1 MNHNS, CDR2 SASEGT. The CDR3 protein is CASSVPSKSGRLLGTQYF. The CDR3 DNA is TGTGCCAGCAGTGTCCCCTCGAAAAGCGGGAGGCTTCTTGGTACGCAGTATTTT.

The chain employs TRBV9 and TRBJ2-1; 12 bases agree with TRBD2. This CDR3 is 17 amino acids long. Germline V gene data show CDR1 as SGDLS and CDR2 as YYNGEE. Trimming cost V 4 bases and J 5 bases; bases outside gene matches: 10. In DNA, the CDR3 is TGTGCCAGCAGCTCAAACCTCGCTAGCGGGAGGGACAATGAGCAGTTCTTC. It is translated as CASSSNLASGRDNEQFF. The variable domain in full, completed from reference TRBV9 and TRBJ2-1, reads DSGVTQTPKHLITATGQRVTLRCSPRSGDLSVYWYQQSLDQGLQFLIQYYNGEERAKGNILERFSAQQFPDLHSELNLSSLELGDSALYFCASSSNLASGRDNEQFFGPGTRLTVL.